This T cell receptor (beta chain) was retrieved from a study of blood T cell repertoires in COVID-19. Background on the study: COVID-19 samples collected from the United States, Italy and Spain covered acute and convalescent phases.

From germline, CDR1 is MGHDK and CDR2 SYGVNS. CDR3 size: 14 residues. V dropped 6 bases and J dropped 7; count of bases not matched to a gene: 5. How the authors handled the data: Reference gene primers were amplified, and this amplification served to estimate nucleated cell counts. The repertoire was sequenced with immunoSEQ multiplex PCR; TCRdb's copy has only in-frame clones and lacks some. The DNA was the basis for D and trimming; V, J and clone size are from that table. This table has around 100,000 clones, approximately 86% appearing once. The chain has TRBV25-1 and TRBJ1-6, with 8 bases that match TRBD1. The sequence derives from a man aged 80 or over with acute or convalescent COVID-19. Sequenced sample: peripheral blood. CDR3 DNA sequence: TGTGCCAGCAGCCTGACAGGGGCGAATTCACCCCTCCACTTT. Protein: CASSLTGANSPLHF.